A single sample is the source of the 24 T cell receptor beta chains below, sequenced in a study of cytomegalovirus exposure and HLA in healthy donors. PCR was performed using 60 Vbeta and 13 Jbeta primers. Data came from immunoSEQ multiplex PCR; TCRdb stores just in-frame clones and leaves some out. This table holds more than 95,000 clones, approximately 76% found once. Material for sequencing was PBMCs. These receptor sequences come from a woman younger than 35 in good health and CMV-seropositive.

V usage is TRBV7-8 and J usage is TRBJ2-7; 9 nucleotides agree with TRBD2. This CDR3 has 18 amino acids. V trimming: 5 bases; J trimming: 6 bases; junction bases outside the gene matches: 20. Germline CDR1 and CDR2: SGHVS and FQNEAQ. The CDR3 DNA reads TGTGCCAGCAGCCCGCATGAGGCCCGCTTGCGGGAGGGGAGCGAGCAGTACTTC. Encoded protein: CASSPHEARLREGSEQYF.

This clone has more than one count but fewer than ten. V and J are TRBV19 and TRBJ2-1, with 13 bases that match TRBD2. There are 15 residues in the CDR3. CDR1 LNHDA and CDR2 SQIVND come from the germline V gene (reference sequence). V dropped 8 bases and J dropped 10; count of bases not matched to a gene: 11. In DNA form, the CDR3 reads TGTGCCAGTGAGTCCGGGACTAGCGGGACGGACGAGCAGTTCTTC. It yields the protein CASESGTSGTDEQFF.

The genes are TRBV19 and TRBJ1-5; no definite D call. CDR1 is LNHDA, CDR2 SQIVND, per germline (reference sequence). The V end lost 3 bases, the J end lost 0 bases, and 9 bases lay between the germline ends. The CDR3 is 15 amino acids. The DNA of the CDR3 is TGTGCCAGTAGTATCACGGACTATAGCAATCAGCCCCAGCATTTT. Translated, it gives CASSITDYSNQPQHF.

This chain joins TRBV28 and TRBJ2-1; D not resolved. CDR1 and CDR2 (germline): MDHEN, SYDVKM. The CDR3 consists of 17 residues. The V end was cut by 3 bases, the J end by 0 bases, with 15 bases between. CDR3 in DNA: TGTGCCAGCAGTTTCCGCTCACTGCCCCCCTCCTACAATGAGCAGTTCTTC. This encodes CASSFRSLPPSYNEQFF.

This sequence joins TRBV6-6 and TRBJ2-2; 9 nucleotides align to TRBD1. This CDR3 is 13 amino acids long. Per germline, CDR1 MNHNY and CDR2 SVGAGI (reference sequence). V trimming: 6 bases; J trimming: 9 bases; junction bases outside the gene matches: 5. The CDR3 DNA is TGTGCCAGCAGCCTACAGGGGGCGCGGGAGCTGTTTTTT. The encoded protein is CASSLQGARELFF.

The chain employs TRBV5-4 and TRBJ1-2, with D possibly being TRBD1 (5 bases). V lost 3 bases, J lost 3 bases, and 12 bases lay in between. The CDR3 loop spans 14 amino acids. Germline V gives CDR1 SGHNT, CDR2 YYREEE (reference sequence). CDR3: CASSYDSDYYGYTF. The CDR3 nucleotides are TGTGCCAGCAGCTACGACAGCGATTACTATGGCTACACCTTC.

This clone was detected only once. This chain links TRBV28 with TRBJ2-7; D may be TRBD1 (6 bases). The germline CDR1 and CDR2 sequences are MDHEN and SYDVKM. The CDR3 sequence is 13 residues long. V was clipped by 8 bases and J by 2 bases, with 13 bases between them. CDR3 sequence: CASGRDITYEQYF. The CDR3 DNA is TGTGCCAGCGGCCGGGACATTACCTACGAGCAGTACTTC.

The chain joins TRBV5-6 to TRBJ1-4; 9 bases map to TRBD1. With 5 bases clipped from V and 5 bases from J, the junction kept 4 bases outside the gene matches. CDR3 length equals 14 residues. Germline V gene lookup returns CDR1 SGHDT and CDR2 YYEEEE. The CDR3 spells CASSSGTGNEKLFF. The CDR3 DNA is TGTGCCAGCAGTTCCGGGACAGGGAATGAAAAACTGTTTTTT.

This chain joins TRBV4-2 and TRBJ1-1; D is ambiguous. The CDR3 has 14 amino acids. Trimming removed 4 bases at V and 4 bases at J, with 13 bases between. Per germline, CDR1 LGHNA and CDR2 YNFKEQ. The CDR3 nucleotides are TGTGCCAGCAGCCCCCGGTGGGTAGCCACTGAAGCTTTCTTT. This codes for CASSPRWVATEAFF.

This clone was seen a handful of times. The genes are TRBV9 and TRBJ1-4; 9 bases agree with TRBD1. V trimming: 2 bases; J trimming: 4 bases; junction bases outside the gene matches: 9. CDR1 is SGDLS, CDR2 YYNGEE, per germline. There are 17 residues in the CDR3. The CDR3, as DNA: TGTGCCAGCAGCGTTGTCGGGACAGGGCCACATAATGAAAAACTGTTTTTT. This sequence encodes CASSVVGTGPHNEKLFF.

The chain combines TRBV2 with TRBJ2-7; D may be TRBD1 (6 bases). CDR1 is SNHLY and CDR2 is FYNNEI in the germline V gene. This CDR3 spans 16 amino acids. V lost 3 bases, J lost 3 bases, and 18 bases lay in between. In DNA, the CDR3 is TGTGCCAGCAGTGAGGAAGTGACAGGCCTAATCTACGAGCAGTACTTC. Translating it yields CASSEEVTGLIYEQYF. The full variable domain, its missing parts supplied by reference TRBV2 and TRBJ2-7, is EPEVTQTPSHQVTQMGQEVILRCVPISNHLYFYWYRQILGQKVEFLVSFYNNEISEKSEIFDDQFSVERPDGSNFTLKIRSTKLEDSAMYFCASSEEVTGLIYEQYFGPGTRLTVT.

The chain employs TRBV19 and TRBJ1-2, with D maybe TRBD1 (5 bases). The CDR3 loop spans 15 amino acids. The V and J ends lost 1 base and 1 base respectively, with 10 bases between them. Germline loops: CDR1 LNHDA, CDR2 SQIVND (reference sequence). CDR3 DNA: TGTGCCAGTAGTATAGGGACAACGAGTAACTATGGCTACACCTTC. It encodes CASSIGTTSNYGYTF.

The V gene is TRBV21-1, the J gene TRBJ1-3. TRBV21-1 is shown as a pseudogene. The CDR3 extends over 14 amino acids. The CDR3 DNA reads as TGTGCCATCCCACCCGAGCGGCGGGGTCACACCATATATTTT. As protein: CAIPPERRGHTIYF.

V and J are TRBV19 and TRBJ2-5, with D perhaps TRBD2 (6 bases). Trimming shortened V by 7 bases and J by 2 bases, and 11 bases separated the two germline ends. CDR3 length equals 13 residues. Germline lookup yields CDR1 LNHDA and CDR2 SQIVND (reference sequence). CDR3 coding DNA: TGTGCCAGTAAAATACGGGAGCAAGAGACCCAGTACTTC. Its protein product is CASKIREQETQYF. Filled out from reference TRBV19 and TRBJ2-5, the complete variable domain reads DGGITQSPKYLFRKEGQNVTLSCEQNLNHDAMYWYRQDPGQGLRLIYYSQIVNDFQKGDIAEGYSVSREKKESFPLTVTSAQKNPTAFYLCASKIREQETQYFGPGTRLLVL.

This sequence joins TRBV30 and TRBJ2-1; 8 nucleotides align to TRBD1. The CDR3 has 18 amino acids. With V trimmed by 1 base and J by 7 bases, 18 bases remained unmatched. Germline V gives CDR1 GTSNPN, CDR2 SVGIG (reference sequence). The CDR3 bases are TGTGCCTGGAGTGGTGGTGTTACGCCGGGACAGGCAAAAAATGAGCAGTTCTTC. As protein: CAWSGGVTPGQAKNEQFF.

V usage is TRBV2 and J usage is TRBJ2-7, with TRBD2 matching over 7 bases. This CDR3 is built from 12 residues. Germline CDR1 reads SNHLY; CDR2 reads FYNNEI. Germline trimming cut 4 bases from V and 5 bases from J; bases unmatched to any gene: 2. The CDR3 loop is CASSVGGDEQYF. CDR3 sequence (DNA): TGTGCCAGCAGTGTTGGGGGGGACGAGCAGTACTTC.

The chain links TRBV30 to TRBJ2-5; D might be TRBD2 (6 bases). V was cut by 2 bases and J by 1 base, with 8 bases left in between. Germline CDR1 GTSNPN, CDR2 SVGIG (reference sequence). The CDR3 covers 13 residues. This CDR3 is CAWSMGLQETQYF. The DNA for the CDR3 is TGTGCCTGGAGTATGGGACTCCAAGAGACCCAGTACTTC. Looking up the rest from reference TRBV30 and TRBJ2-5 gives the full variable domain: SQTIHQWPATLVQPVGSPLSLECTVEGTSNPNLYWYRQAAGRGLQLLFYSVGIGQISSEVPQNLSASRPQDRQFILSSKKLLLSDSGFYLCAWSMGLQETQYFGPGTRLLVL.

The CDR3 loop reads CASNPGLAGVEQYF. DNA for the CDR3: TGTGCCAGCAACCCCGGACTAGCGGGAGTTGAGCAGTACTTC. V usage is TRBV28 and J usage is TRBJ2-7; the match to TRBD2 covers 13 bases. The germline V gene encodes CDR1 MDHEN and CDR2 SYDVKM. The CDR3 sequence is 14 residues long. The junction had 7 bases not matched to a gene; V was cut back by 7 bases and J by 7 bases.

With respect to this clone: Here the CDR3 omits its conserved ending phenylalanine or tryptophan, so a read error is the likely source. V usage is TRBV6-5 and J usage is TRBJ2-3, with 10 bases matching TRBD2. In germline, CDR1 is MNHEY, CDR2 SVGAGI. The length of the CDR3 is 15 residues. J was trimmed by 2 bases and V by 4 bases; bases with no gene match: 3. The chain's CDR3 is CASSSTSGDTDTQYV. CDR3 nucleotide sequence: TGTGCCAGCAGTTCTACTAGCGGGGACACAGATACGCAGTATGTT.

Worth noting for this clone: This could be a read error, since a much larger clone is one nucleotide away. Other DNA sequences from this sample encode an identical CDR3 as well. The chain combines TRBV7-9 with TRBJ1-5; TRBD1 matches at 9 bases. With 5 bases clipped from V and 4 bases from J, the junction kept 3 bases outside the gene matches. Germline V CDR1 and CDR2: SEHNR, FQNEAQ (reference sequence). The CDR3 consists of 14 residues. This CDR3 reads CASSPGQGNQPQHF. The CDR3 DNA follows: TGTGCCAGCAGCCCCGGACAGGGGAATCAGCCCCAGCATTTT.

This chain's CDR3 is CASSQTPMNTEAFF. The CDR3 DNA is TGTGCCAGCAGCCAGACTCCTATGAACACTGAAGCTTTCTTT. V and J are TRBV14 and TRBJ1-1; D is ambiguous. CDR1 is SGHDN and CDR2 is FVKESK in the germline V gene. V was shortened by 3 bases and J by 0 bases, with 8 bases between the two germline ends. CDR3 length equals 14 residues.

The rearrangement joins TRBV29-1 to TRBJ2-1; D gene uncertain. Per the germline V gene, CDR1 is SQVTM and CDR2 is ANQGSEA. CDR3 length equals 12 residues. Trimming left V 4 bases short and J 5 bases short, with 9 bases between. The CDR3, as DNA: TGCAGCGTTGCCGCGGTTAACAATGAGCAGTTCTTC. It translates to CSVAAVNNEQFF.

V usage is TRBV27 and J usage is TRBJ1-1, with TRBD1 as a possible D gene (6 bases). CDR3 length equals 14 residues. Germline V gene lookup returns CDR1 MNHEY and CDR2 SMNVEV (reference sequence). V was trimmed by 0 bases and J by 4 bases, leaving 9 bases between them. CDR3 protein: CASSLSGGATEAFF. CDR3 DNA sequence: TGTGCCAGCAGTTTATCAGGGGGGGCCACTGAAGCTTTCTTT.

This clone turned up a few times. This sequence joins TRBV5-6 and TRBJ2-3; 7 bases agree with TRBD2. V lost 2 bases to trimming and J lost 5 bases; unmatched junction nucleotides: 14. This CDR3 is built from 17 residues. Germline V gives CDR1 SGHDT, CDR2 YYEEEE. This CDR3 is CASSFWASAGVVDTQYF. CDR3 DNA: TGTGCCAGCAGCTTTTGGGCTAGCGCGGGAGTCGTAGATACGCAGTATTTT.